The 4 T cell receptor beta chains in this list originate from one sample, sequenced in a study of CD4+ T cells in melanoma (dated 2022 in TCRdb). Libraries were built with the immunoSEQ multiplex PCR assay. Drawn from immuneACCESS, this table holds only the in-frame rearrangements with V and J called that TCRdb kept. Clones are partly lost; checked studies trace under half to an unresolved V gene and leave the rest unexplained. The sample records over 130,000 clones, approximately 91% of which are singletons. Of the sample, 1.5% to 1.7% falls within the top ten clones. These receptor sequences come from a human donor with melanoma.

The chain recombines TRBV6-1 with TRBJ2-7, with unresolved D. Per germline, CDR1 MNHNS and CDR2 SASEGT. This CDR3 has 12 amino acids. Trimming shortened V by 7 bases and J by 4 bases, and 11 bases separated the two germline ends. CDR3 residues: CASTVAAYEQYF. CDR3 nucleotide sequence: TGTGCCAGCACGGTCGCAGCTTACGAGCAGTACTTC.

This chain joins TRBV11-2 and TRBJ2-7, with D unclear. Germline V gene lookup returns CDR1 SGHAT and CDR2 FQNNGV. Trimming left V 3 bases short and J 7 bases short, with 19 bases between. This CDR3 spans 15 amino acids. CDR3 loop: CASSFRAAPFLEQYF. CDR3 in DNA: TGTGCCAGCAGCTTTAGGGCAGCTCCATTTTTGGAGCAGTACTTC.

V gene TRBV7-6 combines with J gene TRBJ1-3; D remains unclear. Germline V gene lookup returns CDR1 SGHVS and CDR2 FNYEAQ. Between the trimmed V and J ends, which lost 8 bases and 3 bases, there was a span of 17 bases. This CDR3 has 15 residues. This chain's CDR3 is CASRSSLASGNTIYF. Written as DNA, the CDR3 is TGTGCCAGCCGGAGCTCCCTGGCTAGTGGAAACACCATATATTTT.

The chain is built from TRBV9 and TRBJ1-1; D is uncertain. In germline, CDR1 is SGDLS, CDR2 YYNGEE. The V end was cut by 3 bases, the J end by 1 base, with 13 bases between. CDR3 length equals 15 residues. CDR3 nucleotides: TGTGCCAGCAGCGAGGGCGGAGGGCCGAACACTGAAGCTTTCTTT. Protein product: CASSEGGGPNTEAFF. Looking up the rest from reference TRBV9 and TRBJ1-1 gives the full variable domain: DSGVTQTPKHLITATGQRVTLRCSPRSGDLSVYWYQQSLDQGLQFLIQYYNGEERAKGNILERFSAQQFPDLHSELNLSSLELGDSALYFCASSEGGGPNTEAFFGQGTRLTVV.